The T cell receptor (beta chain) under discussion was sequenced for a study of cytomegalovirus exposure and HLA in healthy donors. Study background: About 83 million unique TCRs from HLA-typed donors made up an early data release.

The V gene's germline CDR1 is SGHNT and CDR2 YYREEE (reference sequence). The CDR3 runs 16 residues. Study results and caveats: The authors reported that TCR beta sequences could predict HLA-A and HLA-B alleles. These predictions were accurate for most subjects in the first cohort. The presence/absence work took it that sequencing depth was about the same across donors.

PCR primers comprised 60 Vbeta and 13 Jbeta primers. Sequenced by immunoSEQ multiplex PCR; TCRdb stores in-frame clones only, minus some. This table has about 150,000 clones, approximately 80% appearing once. Regarding this clone: The antigen remains unidentified.

This sequence originates from a man younger than 35 in good health and CMV-seronegative. Sequenced input: PBMCs. This chain links TRBV5-4 with TRBJ2-5; TRBD2 matches at 11 bases. With the DNA end fitting TRBJ2-7 better, the J assignment may be wrong. The CDR3 is CASSLASSGGAYEQYF. The CDR3 nucleotides are TGTGCCAGCAGCCTGGCAAGTAGCGGGGGGGCCTACGAGCAGTACTTC.